Only a few counts were recorded for the clone carrying this T cell receptor beta chain. TCRdb re-analysed the 5' RACE reads in MiXCR, keeping a single row per CDR3 protein. The sample holds about 50,000 distinct CDR3 sequences, around 26% seen once. This CDR3 comprises 15 residues. Per germline, CDR1 SGHRS and CDR2 YFSETQ. The ends were cut back, 0 bases at V and 0 bases at J, with 8 bases in the middle. Naive CD4+ T cells were purified with Tregs depleted by CD25. The receptor comes from a female donor with breast cancer. The sample consisted of naive CD4+ T cells sorted from blood. Noted subset: naive CD4+ T cells, CD4+CD45RA+CD25-. The J gene is TRBJ2-3, the V gene TRBV5-1, with D possibly being TRBD1 (6 bases). The CDR3 reads CASSLGTASTDTQYF. The CDR3 region has the DNA TGCGCCAGCAGCTTGGGGACAGCTAGCACAGATACGCAGTATTTT.